This note documents a single TCR beta chain sequence. Its target is not known. The data were taken from a study of shared clonotypes between healthy human individuals. V lost 4 bases and J lost 1, with 8 bases in between. The CDR3 has 13 residues. Germline V gene sequence: CDR1 ENHRY, CDR2 SYGVKD. Deep was the level at which the assay was run. For each subset, genomic DNA was distributed in equal portions over several immunoSEQ plates. Profiling relied on immunoSEQ multiplex PCR, and the TCRdb table lists in-frame clones only, not all of them. The table shows 95,000 to 120,000 clones, with around 66% occurring only once. Points from the study as a whole: Roughly 5% of naive CD4 clonotypes were shared across four donors. Shared clonotypes across all four donors exceeded non-shared ones in generation probability.

The receptor comes from a woman aged 25 to 45 in good health. The chain carries TRBV10-3 and TRBJ2-7, with unresolved D. The sequenced material came from memory CD8+ T cells sorted from blood. The subset is: CD45RO+ cells pooled with CCR7-negative TemRA cells. CDR3 region: CAISVSRSYEQYF. The CDR3 DNA is TGTGCCATCAGTGTGTCCAGGTCCTACGAGCAGTACTTC.